These 24 T cell receptor beta chains originate from one sample sequenced in a study of T-cell reconstitution after alpha-beta-depleted transplantation in children. Unique molecular identifiers tagged the TCRbeta library. MiXCR, run by TCRdb on the PCR reads, gives a single entry per CDR3 protein. The sample has approximately 650,000 distinct CDR3 sequences, 10% to 15% seen once. The sample here was PBMCs, taken before TCRalphabeta/CD19-depleted stem cell transplant. The receptors here all came from a girl aged 2 to 9 with congenital amegakaryocytic thrombocytopenia, due to receive a stem cell transplant.

There are many counts of this clonotype. The J gene is TRBJ2-1, the V gene TRBV7-7; 13 bases map to TRBD2. V was clipped by 5 bases and J by 6 bases; unmatched bases: 4. Germline CDR1 SSHAT, CDR2 FNYEAQ (reference sequence). CDR3 length: 15 residues. DNA for the CDR3: TGTGCCAGCAGCACCGGGACTAGCGGGACCAATGAGCAGTTCTTC. This encodes CASSTGTSGTNEQFF.

This clonotype is a singleton in its sample. A much larger clone differs from this one at a single base, so this may be a read error. The rearrangement uses TRBV7-3 and TRBJ2-3; D uncertain. The CDR3 has 13 amino acids. In germline, CDR1 is SGHTA, CDR2 FQGTGA. CDR3 protein: CASSPQLADTHYF. For the CDR3, the DNA is TGTGCCAGCAGCCCCCAACTGGCAGATACGCACTATTTT.

This clonotype was counted at least ten times. The rearrangement uses TRBV7-9 and TRBJ2-2; D unclear. This CDR3 region has 13 residues. CDR1 and CDR2 from the germline V gene are SEHNR and FQNEAQ (reference sequence). V was shortened by 1 base and J by 7 bases, with 7 bases between the two germline ends. CDR3 DNA sequence: TGTGCCAGCAGCTTAGTCGCCAGCGGGGAGCTGTTTTTT. Translating it yields CASSLVASGELFF. Full variable domain (missing parts from reference TRBV7-9 and TRBJ2-2): DTGVSQNPRHKITKRGQNVTFRCDPISEHNRLYWYRQTLGQGPEFLTYFQNEAQLEKSRLLSDRFSAERPKGSFSTLEIQRTEQGDSAMYLCASSLVASGELFFGEGSRLTVL.

This clonotype was detected ten times or more. The rearrangement uses TRBV6-5 and TRBJ1-3, with unresolved D. This CDR3 is built from 16 residues. Germline CDR1 MNHEY, CDR2 SVGAGI. V lost 0 bases to trimming and J lost 2 bases, with 11 bases between them. The CDR3 region has the DNA TGTGCCAGCAGTTACTCGCGGGGAGTGCCTGGAAACACCATATATTTT. Amino acids: CASSYSRGVPGNTIYF.

Ten or more counts support this clonotype. V usage is TRBV20-1 and J usage is TRBJ2-1, with 11 bases that match TRBD2. The germline V gene has CDR1 DFQATT and CDR2 SNEGSKA (reference sequence). The CDR3 spans 17 residues. V lost 0 bases, J lost 8 bases, and 12 bases stayed unmatched. The CDR3 DNA reads as TGCAGTGCTAGAGATCCTAGCGGGAGGAGATTGTACGATGAGCAGTTCTTC. Residues: CSARDPSGRRLYDEQFF.

The chain is built from TRBV19 and TRBJ2-7; TRBD1 aligns across 7 bases. CDR1 LNHDA and CDR2 SQIVND come from the germline V gene (reference sequence). V was pared by 5 bases and J by 0 bases, with 7 bases of the junction left unmatched. The CDR3 is 15 residues long. The DNA of the CDR3 is TGTGCCAGTAGTCGGGCAGGGGGTGGCTCCTACGAGCAGTACTTC. It is translated as CASSRAGGGSYEQYF.

The chain combines TRBV12-3 or TRBV12-4 with TRBJ1-2; the D is unclear. The CDR3 has 15 residues. The V end lost 3 bases, the J end lost 6 bases, and 17 bases lay between the germline ends. The CDR3 DNA is TGTGCCAGCAGTTTGAAGATGAGCCTCCCAGATGGCTACACCTTC. It yields the protein CASSLKMSLPDGYTF.

The table lists this clonotype with many counts. V is TRBV15 and J is TRBJ2-1, with 11 bases lining up with TRBD2. The CDR3 contains 14 residues. Germline trimming cut 4 bases from V and 13 bases from J; bases unmatched to any gene: 9. CDR1 LNHNV and CDR2 YYDKDF come from the germline V gene (reference sequence). The CDR3 sequence: CATSIATSGKIQFF. The DNA for the CDR3 is TGTGCCACCAGCATCGCGACTAGCGGGAAAATTCAGTTCTTC.

In its sample, this clonotype was seen many times. The gene calls are TRBV7-7 and TRBJ1-4; D unclear. Germline V gives CDR1 SSHAT, CDR2 FNYEAQ (reference sequence). The CDR3 runs to 15 residues. The V and J ends lost 1 base and 5 bases respectively, with 11 bases between them. Here the CDR3 DNA reads TGTGCCAGCAGCTTAGGATGGGGTGGCAATGAAAAACTGTTTTTT. Protein product: CASSLGWGGNEKLFF.

This clonotype was counted a few times. The rearrangement links TRBV6-1 to TRBJ2-2; TRBD2 aligns across 10 bases. The length of the CDR3 is 17 residues. Germline V lookup: CDR1 MNHNS, CDR2 SASEGT. After removal of 6 bases from V and 0 bases from J, the junction contained 7 bases not matched to a gene. The CDR3 region has the DNA TGTGCCAGCAGAGGGCTAGCGGGAGACTCGAACACCGGGGAGCTGTTTTTT. This codes for CASRGLAGDSNTGELFF.

This clonotype has ten or more counts. The rearrangement joins TRBV10-3 to TRBJ2-2; D possibly corresponds to TRBD2 (6 bases). Germline assignment: CDR1 ENHRY and CDR2 SYGVKD. This CDR3 region has 15 residues. V gave up 3 bases and J gave up 3 bases, with 11 bases separating them. The CDR3 bases are TGTGCCATCAGTGATATCGGGAGTGACACCGGGGAGCTGTTTTTT. This encodes CAISDIGSDTGELFF.

This clonotype has only a few counts. J is TRBJ2-1 and V is TRBV12-5; 10 nucleotides line up with TRBD1. The CDR3 runs 17 residues. The germline gives CDR1 LGHNT, CDR2 FRNRAP. Trimming at V came to 2 bases and at J to 5 bases, leaving 9 bases not matched to a gene. CDR3: CASGLRTGGGWNNEQFF. The DNA of the CDR3 is TGTGCTAGTGGTTTGAGGACAGGGGGAGGTTGGAACAATGAGCAGTTCTTC.

Concerning this clonotype: Being one base from a much bigger clone, this may be a read error. The chain joins TRBV20-1 to TRBJ1-2; no definite D call. The CDR3 is 15 amino acids. Germline CDR1 is DFQATT and CDR2 is SNEGSKA (reference sequence). Trimming stripped 0 bases from V and 4 bases from J, with 15 bases between. The CDR3 bases are TGCAGTGCTAGAGATGGGGAGGCTATTGGCTATGGCTACACCTTC. Encoded protein: CSARDGEAIGYGYTF.

The chain uses TRBV12-3 or TRBV12-4 and TRBJ2-3; weak D call: TRBD2 (6 bases). The CDR3 runs 15 residues. The V end lost 7 bases, the J end lost 0 bases, and 14 bases lay between the germline ends. The DNA for the CDR3 is TGTGCCAGCATTCCCGCCGGGACTAGCACAGATACGCAGTATTTT. Protein: CASIPAGTSTDTQYF.

The chain couples TRBV12-3 or TRBV12-4 to TRBJ2-5; 9 bases are shared with TRBD1. The V segment lost 6 bases and the J segment 5 bases; nucleotides outside the gene matches: 10. This CDR3 comprises 15 residues. CDR3 region: CASRLTGGARETQYF. CDR3 in DNA: TGTGCCAGCAGACTCACAGGGGGCGCGCGGGAGACCCAGTACTTC.

The chain couples TRBV20-1 to TRBJ2-7; perhaps TRBD2 as D (5 bases). The V and J ends lost 6 bases and 2 bases respectively, with 14 bases between them. The CDR3 consists of 13 residues. Germline V gene sequence: CDR1 DFQATT, CDR2 SNEGSKA (reference sequence). The CDR3 reads CSAQADGAYEQYF. Here the CDR3 DNA reads TGCAGTGCCCAAGCGGACGGAGCCTACGAGCAGTACTTC.

This clonotype was observed at least ten times. The chain carries TRBV20-1 and TRBJ2-1; TRBD1 matches 10 bases. Germline loops: CDR1 DFQATT, CDR2 SNEGSKA (reference sequence). The CDR3 length is 14 residues. Losses at the gene ends were 4 bases for V and 3 bases for J; bases not matched to a gene: 3. CDR3 nucleotide sequence: TGCAGTGCTACGACAGGGGGCTTCTACAATGAGCAGTTCTTC. This translates into CSATTGGFYNEQFF.

Of note for this clonotype: A read error may be the cause here, since a much bigger clone is one base away. V usage is TRBV5-1 and J usage is TRBJ2-2; no clear D gene. The CDR3 spans 12 residues. Germline V lookup: CDR1 SGHRS, CDR2 YFSETQ. V lost 10 bases and J lost 5, with 12 bases in between. Here the CDR3 reads CASKLGTGELFF. In nucleotides, the CDR3 is TGCGCCTCTAAGCTGGGGACCGGGGAGCTGTTTTTT.

The gene calls are TRBV7-2 and TRBJ2-1, with 13 positions matching TRBD2. The trim removed 8 bases at V and 8 bases at J, leaving 9 bases unmatched. The CDR3 is 15 residues long. The germline CDR1 and CDR2 sequences are SGHTA and FQGNSA. The CDR3 here is CASRRTSGSDYEQFF. CDR3 nucleotides: TGTGCCAGCCGTCGGACTAGCGGGAGCGATTATGAGCAGTTCTTC.

This clonotype has a count of ten or more. This chain links TRBV7-9 with TRBJ2-1; D may be TRBD2 (5 bases). This CDR3 spans 12 amino acids. Germline V gene sequence: CDR1 SEHNR, CDR2 FQNEAQ (reference sequence). V lost 6 bases and J 6 bases, leaving 9 bases between the germline ends. CDR3 in DNA: TGTGCCAGCAGGGGAGAGGGCAATGAGCAGTTCTTC. Amino acids: CASRGEGNEQFF.

This clonotype was detected many times. The chain recombines TRBV11-2 with TRBJ1-1; the D is unclear. Germline V CDR1 and CDR2: SGHAT, FQNNGV. CDR3 size: 14 residues. The V gene lost 1 base and the J gene lost 6 bases, with 12 bases spanning the gap. CDR3 coding DNA: TGTGCCAGCAGCTTAGGGAGAACCAACGCTGAAGCTTTCTTT. Translated, it gives CASSLGRTNAEAFF.

In this sample, this clonotype turned up a few times. This chain connects TRBV14 to TRBJ2-7, with 10 nucleotides matching TRBD1. Per germline, CDR1 SGHDN and CDR2 FVKESK. Trimming removed 4 bases from V and 4 bases from J; junction bases left unmatched: 4. The CDR3 covers 14 residues. The CDR3 is CASSPGQGEYEQYF. The CDR3, as DNA: TGTGCCAGCAGCCCAGGACAGGGGGAGTACGAGCAGTACTTC.

This clonotype was seen only a few times. The chain has TRBV7-9 and TRBJ1-5; D uncertain. Germline assignment: CDR1 SEHNR and CDR2 FQNEAQ (reference sequence). The V and J ends lost 5 bases and 5 bases respectively, with 13 bases between them. This CDR3 comprises 14 residues. In nucleotides, the CDR3 is TGTGCCAGCAGCCCAGGCGACGGGTATCAGCCCCAGCATTTT. This translates into CASSPGDGYQPQHF.

With regard to this clonotype: Just one base apart from a much larger clone, this may be a read error. The genes are TRBV20-1 and TRBJ2-4, with D unresolved. Germline values: CDR1 DFQATT, CDR2 SNEGSKA (reference sequence). This CDR3 is built from 12 residues. The CDR3, as DNA: TGCGCCCCGGACGGCCCCAAAAACAGTCAGTACTTC. Its translation: CAPDGPKNSQYF.